The 2 T cell receptor beta chains reported below all come from one sample, sequenced in a study of cytomegalovirus exposure and HLA in healthy donors (dated by TCRdb to 2017 to 2019). The library was generated by the immunoSEQ multiplex PCR assay. The multiplex PCR relied on a mix of 60 forward primers for TCR Vbeta segments and 13 reverse primers for TCR Jbeta segments. Sourced from immuneACCESS, this table was stored by TCRdb with only in-frame sequences that have V and J called. A share of the clones is absent; for the studies checked, an unresolved V gene accounts for under half, and the remainder has no known explanation. The sample table lists roughly 220,000 clones, 80% to 85% of them with a count of one. Of the sample, around 3% is held by the ten largest clones. Sequencing was performed on PBMCs. The receptors derive from a woman in her thirties or forties in good health and CMV-seronegative.

Only a few counts were recorded for this clone. V and J are TRBV9 and TRBJ2-2; TRBD2 might be the D (7 bases). CDR3 length equals 15 residues. V was cut by 4 bases and J by 6 bases, with 16 bases left in between. Per the germline V gene, CDR1 is SGDLS and CDR2 is YYNGEE. For the CDR3, the DNA is TGTGCCAGCAGCCCCTTTCGGGGGGCGGCCGGGGAGCTGTTTTTT. Its translation is CASSPFRGAAGELFF.

The J gene is TRBJ2-5, the V gene TRBV5-5; the D gene is possibly TRBD1 (6 bases). CDR1 SGHKS and CDR2 YYEKEE come from the germline V gene (reference sequence). The V end was cut by 3 bases, the J end by 0 bases, with 15 bases between. This CDR3 comprises 16 residues. The CDR3 is CASSSSQGSYQETQYF. CDR3 bases: TGTGCCAGCAGCTCATCACAGGGATCGTACCAAGAGACCCAGTACTTC.